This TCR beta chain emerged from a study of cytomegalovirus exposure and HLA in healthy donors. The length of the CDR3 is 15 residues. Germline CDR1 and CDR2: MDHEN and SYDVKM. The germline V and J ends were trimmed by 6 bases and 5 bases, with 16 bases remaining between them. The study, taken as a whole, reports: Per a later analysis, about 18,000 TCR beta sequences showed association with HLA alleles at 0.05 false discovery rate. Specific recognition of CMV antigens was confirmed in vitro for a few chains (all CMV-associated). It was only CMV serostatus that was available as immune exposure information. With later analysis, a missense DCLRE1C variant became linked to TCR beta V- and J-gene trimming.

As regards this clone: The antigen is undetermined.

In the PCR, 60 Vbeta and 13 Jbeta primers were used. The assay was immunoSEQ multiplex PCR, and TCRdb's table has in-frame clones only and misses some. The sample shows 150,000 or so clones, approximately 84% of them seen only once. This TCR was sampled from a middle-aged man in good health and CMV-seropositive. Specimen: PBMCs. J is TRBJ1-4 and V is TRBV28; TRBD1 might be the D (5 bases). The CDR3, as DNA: TGTGCCAGCAGCCGACCCCTGGGGGGGAATGAAAAACTGTTTTTT. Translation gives CASSRPLGGNEKLFF.